Listed below are T cell receptor beta chains from one sample, sequenced in a study of blood T cells in healthy people across ages. TCRdb fed the 5' RACE reads into MiXCR, producing one record per CDR3 protein. The sample yields 900,000 to 950,000 distinct CDR3 sequences, 25% to 35% seen once. These same data were also listed under a study on T cells of mothers and their children.

Sequencing used blood. These receptors were obtained from a middle-aged woman in good health. The CDR3 runs from the conserved cysteine through the conserved F or W. A D gene is named only where the DNA matches it firmly. Where a row states a size, it is once, few, many or the class of an expanded clone; other rows omit it.

d_gene	j_gene	abundance	v_gene	CDR3nt	CDR3aa
TRBD1	TRBJ1-2	.	TRBV7-3	TGTGCCAGCAGCCCCGGTGGGACAGGGAAGAACTATGGCTACACCTTC	CASSPGGTGKNYGYTF
.	TRBJ2-3	many	TRBV7-3	TGTGCCAGCAGCTTAAGGGGAGGGGGGAGCGGCACAGATACGCAGTATTTT	CASSLRGGGSGTDTQYF
TRBD1	TRBJ2-7	few	TRBV2	TGTGCCAGCAGCTGGCAGGGGGCCTACAATGAGCAGTACTTC	CASSWQGAYNEQYF
.	TRBJ1-5	few	TRBV6-2/TRBV6-3	TGTGCCAGCAGTTACGTCCTACAGGCCAATCAGCCCCAGCATTTT	CASSYVLQANQPQHF
TRBD1	TRBJ1-2	.	TRBV9	TGTGCCAGCAGGGGAGGACAGGGGGCAAATCCTAACTATGGCAACACCTTC	CASRGGQGANPNYGNTF
.	TRBJ1-5	few	TRBV20-1	TGCAGTGCTAGAGATTCAGGACCGCAAATGTATAGCAATCAGCCCCAGCATTTT	CSARDSGPQMYSNQPQHF
.	TRBJ1-5	.	TRBV10-3	TGTGCCATCAGTGAGCGGGACCGAGGAGGACAGCCCCAGCATTTT	CAISERDRGGQPQHF
.	TRBJ2-1	.	TRBV12-3/TRBV12-4	TGTGCCAGCAGTTTAAGGGGAGGGGGGGCTAGCTCCTACAATGAGCAGTTCTTC	CASSLRGGGASSYNEQFF
.	TRBJ1-1	few	TRBV5-1	TGCGCCAGCAGCTTGGCACCGGCGAGCACTGAAGCTTTCTTT	CASSLAPASTEAFF
.	TRBJ2-3	many	TRBV4-1	TGCGCCAGCAGCCAAGGATTCGTCAGCACAGATACGCAGTATTTT	CASSQGFVSTDTQYF
.	TRBJ2-1	many	TRBV7-2	TGTGCCAGCAGCTTGGGAATTTCCGGCGATGAGCAGTTCTTC	CASSLGISGDEQFF
TRBD1	TRBJ1-2	.	TRBV20-1	TGCAGTGCCCTACGGGACAGGGGGCTCCCTCGCTATGGCTACACCTTC	CSALRDRGLPRYGYTF
.	TRBJ2-7	many	TRBV9	TGTGCCAGCAGCGTAGCCAGGGTTGACGACGAGCAGTACTTC	CASSVARVDDEQYF
TRBD2	TRBJ2-3	many	TRBV5-1	TGCGCCAGCAGCTCTAGCGGGGGGCCCGCGGGCACAGATACGCAGTATTTT	CASSSSGGPAGTDTQYF
.	TRBJ2-5	.	TRBV3-1	TGTGCCAGCAGCCAAGAGGGGAGCACCGGGTCCCAAGAGACCCAGTACTTC	CASSQEGSTGSQETQYF
.	TRBJ2-7	.	TRBV20-1	TGCAGTGCCAGCCAACCGACCGAGCAGTACTTC	CSASQPTEQYF
.	TRBJ1-2	many	TRBV7-2	TGTGCCAGCAGCCCCGTCGTCCAGGGCTACACCTTC	CASSPVVQGYTF
TRBD1	TRBJ2-7	few	TRBV28	TGTGCCAGCAGCGCCACCGGGACAGCAGATTACGAGCAGTACTTC	CASSATGTADYEQYF
TRBD1	TRBJ1-2	.	TRBV29-1	TGCAGCGTTGACTGGACAGGGGGCTATGGCTACACCTTC	CSVDWTGGYGYTF
TRBD2	TRBJ2-3	.	TRBV30	TGTGCCTGGAGTGTACGCTTGGCTAGCGGGGGTTACACAGATACGCAGTATTTT	CAWSVRLASGGYTDTQYF
.	TRBJ1-2	.	TRBV9	TGTGCCAGCAGCGTAGGTTTGGGAACAGGGAATACGTATGGCTACACCTTC	CASSVGLGTGNTYGYTF
TRBD1	TRBJ2-3	.	TRBV5-5	TGTGCCGGCAGCTTCCGGGACAGATGCACAGATACGCAGTATTTT	CAGSFRDRCTDTQYF
TRBD1	TRBJ1-4	once	TRBV7-9	TGTGCCAGCAGCTTAACGACAGGGGGCCGGGAAAAACTGTTTTTT	CASSLTTGGREKLFF
.	TRBJ1-4	.	TRBV12-3/TRBV12-4	TGTGCCAGCAGTTTGACAGAGGCCCTTAATGAAAAACTGTTTTTT	CASSLTEALNEKLFF
.	TRBJ1-5	.	TRBV20-1	TGCAGTGCTAGCAGGGTATCCCATCAGCCCCAGCATTTT	CSASRVSHQPQHF
.	TRBJ2-6	many	TRBV5-1	TGCGCCAGCAGCTTAGGGTACTCTGGGGCCAACGTCCTGACTTTC	CASSLGYSGANVLTF
.	TRBJ2-7	.	TRBV28	TGTGCCAGCAGTCCCCCTAAAAGTTCCCCCTACGAGCAGTACTTC	CASSPPKSSPYEQYF
TRBD2	TRBJ2-5	.	TRBV12-3/TRBV12-4	TGTGCCAGCAGTTTCCGAGCGGGGGGTCCTCGTGACCAGTACTTC	CASSFRAGGPRDQYF
.	TRBJ2-7	.	TRBV20-1	TGCAGTGTTAGTTCGCGGGAGCAGTACTTC	CSVSSREQYF
.	TRBJ2-3	.	TRBV12-3/TRBV12-4	TGTGCCAGCAGTATATTACGGGGGATCACAGATACGCAGTATTTT	CASSILRGITDTQYF
.	TRBJ1-1	.	TRBV7-9	TGTGCCAGCAGCTTCCACCGGCGGGGGCTAAATCCGAACACTGAAGCTTTCTTT	CASSFHRRGLNPNTEAFF
TRBD1	TRBJ1-2	many	TRBV9	TGTGCCAGCAGCGTAGGGCTGGGACAGGGCTATGGCTACACCTTC	CASSVGLGQGYGYTF
TRBD2	TRBJ2-5	.	TRBV7-2	TGTGCCAGCAGCTCAAGGCGTAGCGGGGGAAGTCAAGAGACCCAGTACTTC	CASSSRRSGGSQETQYF
.	TRBJ1-2	.	TRBV7-2	TGTGCCAGCAGCTTCGGGGGAAATAAGTTCGACTATGGCTACACCTTC	CASSFGGNKFDYGYTF
TRBD2	TRBJ2-7	many	TRBV20-1	TGCAGTGCTCCACAGCGGGGGCTCTCCTACGAGCAGTACTTC	CSAPQRGLSYEQYF
TRBD2	TRBJ2-7	many	TRBV20-1	TGCAGTGCTGATAGCGGGCGCTCCTACGAGCAGTACTTC	CSADSGRSYEQYF
TRBD2	TRBJ2-5	many	TRBV20-1	TGCAGTGCTAGAGATGCTAGCGGGGGGCACCAAGAGACCCAGTACTTC	CSARDASGGHQETQYF
.	TRBJ1-5	.	TRBV20-1	TGCAGTGCTAGACCTGAATCCAATCAGCCCCAGCATTTT	CSARPESNQPQHF
TRBD2	TRBJ2-1	many	TRBV29-1	TGCAGCGTCGCCGGGGGGGCCGAAAGGAATGAGCAGTTCTTC	CSVAGGAERNEQFF
.	TRBJ2-6	few	TRBV2	TGTGCCAGCAGTTACGACGGTTCTGGGGCCAACGTCCTGACTTTC	CASSYDGSGANVLTF
.	TRBJ2-5	.	TRBV12-3/TRBV12-4	TGTGCCAGCAGTTTTAATCCCTCTCGGGGGGAGACCCAGTACTTC	CASSFNPSRGETQYF
.	TRBJ2-3	.	TRBV29-1	TGCAGCGTTGAACGCTCCGGGACAGATACGCAGTATTTT	CSVERSGTDTQYF
TRBD1	TRBJ1-5	many	TRBV6-6	TGTGCCAGCACCCCGAGGGGGACAGGGCACAATCAGCCCCAGCATTTT	CASTPRGTGHNQPQHF
.	TRBJ2-7	many	TRBV4-1	TGCGCCAGCAGCCAAGATGACGGGGGCTCCTACGAGCAGTACTTC	CASSQDDGGSYEQYF
TRBD1	TRBJ2-7	.	TRBV4-1	TGCGCCAGCAGCCAAGATCCGGGACAGGGGTCCGACGAGCAGTACTTC	CASSQDPGQGSDEQYF
TRBD1	TRBJ2-3	few	TRBV9	TGTGCCAGCAGCGTACAAGGGACAGTTGGGGATACGCAGTATTTT	CASSVQGTVGDTQYF
TRBD1	TRBJ1-2	few	TRBV5-1	TGCGCCAGCAGCCTGACCCCCACCGGGACAGCTAACTATGGCTACACCTTC	CASSLTPTGTANYGYTF
.	TRBJ2-7	.	TRBV30	TGTGCCTGGAGTGTAAACAGAGCCTACGAGCAGTACTTC	CAWSVNRAYEQYF
.	TRBJ1-2	.	TRBV27	TGTGCCAGCAGTCCCCTTGGGGAGGGCTATGGCTACACCTTC	CASSPLGEGYGYTF
.	TRBJ1-3	few	TRBV28	TGTGCCAGCAGGGACGCGAGCTCTGGAAACACCATATATTTT	CASRDASSGNTIYF
TRBD1	TRBJ1-1	.	TRBV15	TGTGCCACCAGCGTTGGACAGGAAGTTGAGGCTTTCTTT	CATSVGQEVEAFF
TRBD2	TRBJ2-1	many	TRBV2	TGTGCCAGCACCGAAGGCGTTCTAGCGGGGTCCTACAATGAGCAGTTCTTC	CASTEGVLAGSYNEQFF
.	TRBJ1-4	.	TRBV11-2	TGTGCCAGCAGCCTGTCGCTGGCAGACTATTCCGGTCTCGAAAAACTGTTTTTT	CASSLSLADYSGLEKLFF
.	TRBJ1-5	few	TRBV2	TGTGCCAGCACCAGAGGACGGGATCAGCCCCAGCATTTT	CASTRGRDQPQHF
TRBD1	TRBJ2-1	.	TRBV30	TGTGCCTGGAGGGGGACAGGGGGCGGTGAGCAGTTCTTC	CAWRGTGGGEQFF